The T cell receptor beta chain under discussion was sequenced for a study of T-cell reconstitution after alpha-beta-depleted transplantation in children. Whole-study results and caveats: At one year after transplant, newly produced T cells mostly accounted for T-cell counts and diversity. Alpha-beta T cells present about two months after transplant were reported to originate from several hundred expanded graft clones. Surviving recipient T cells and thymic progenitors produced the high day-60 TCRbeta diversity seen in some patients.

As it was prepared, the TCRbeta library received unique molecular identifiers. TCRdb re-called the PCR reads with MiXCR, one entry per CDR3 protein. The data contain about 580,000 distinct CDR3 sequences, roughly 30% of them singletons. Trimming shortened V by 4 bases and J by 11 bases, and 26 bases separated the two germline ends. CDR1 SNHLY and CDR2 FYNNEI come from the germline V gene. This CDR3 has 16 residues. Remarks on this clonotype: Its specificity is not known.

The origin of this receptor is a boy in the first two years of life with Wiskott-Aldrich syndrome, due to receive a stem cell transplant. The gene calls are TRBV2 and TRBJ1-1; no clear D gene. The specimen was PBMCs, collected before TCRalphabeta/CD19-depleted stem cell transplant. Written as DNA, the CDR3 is TGTGCCAGCAGTGGGGGTGGCGGGGTCTCGAGGTCCGGGGCTTTCTTT. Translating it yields CASSGGGGVSRSGAFF.